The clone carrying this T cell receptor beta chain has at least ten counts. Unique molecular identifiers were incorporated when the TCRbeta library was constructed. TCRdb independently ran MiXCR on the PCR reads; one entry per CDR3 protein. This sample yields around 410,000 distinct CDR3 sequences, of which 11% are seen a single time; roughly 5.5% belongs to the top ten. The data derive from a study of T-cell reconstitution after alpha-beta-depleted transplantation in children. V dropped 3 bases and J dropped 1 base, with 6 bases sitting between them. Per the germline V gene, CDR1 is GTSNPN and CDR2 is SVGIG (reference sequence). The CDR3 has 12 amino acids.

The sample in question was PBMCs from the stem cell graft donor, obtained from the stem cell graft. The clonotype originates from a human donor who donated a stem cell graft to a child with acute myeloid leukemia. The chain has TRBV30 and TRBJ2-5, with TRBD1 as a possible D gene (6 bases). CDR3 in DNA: TGTGCCTGGAGGGACAGCCAAGAGACCCAGTACTTC. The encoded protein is CAWRDSQETQYF.